This T cell receptor beta chain was found in a study of T cell responses to AZD1222 COVID-19 vaccine. Study-wide background: Analyses pooled second doses at about 4 or about 12 weeks.

Study-wide results and caveats: Epitopes outside B.1.351 and B.1.1.7 mutated regions reportedly drew nearly half of spike TCRs. CD4 TCRs covered the whole spike, strongest at regions 160-218 and 743-854. The donor group comprised mostly white British people and more females; the analysis possibly underestimated clonal diversity.

Deletions cut 2 bases from V and 3 bases from J, with 11 bases between. The CDR3 spans 15 residues. CDR1 and CDR2 (germline): SGDLS, YYNGEE. As regards this clone: The antigen is undetermined.

Method: immunoSEQ multiplex PCR; TCRdb's copy keeps in-frame clones and lacks some. The table shows about 150,000 clones, with 70% to 90% occurring only once. The origin of this receptor is an adult in good health. J is TRBJ1-4 and V is TRBV9, with TRBD1 as a possible D gene (6 bases). The material was peripheral blood, obtained on day 0 of AZD1222 vaccination. CDR3 amino acids: CASSVSGAANEKLFF. The CDR3 coding sequence is TGTGCCAGCAGCGTTTCAGGGGCAGCTAATGAAAAACTGTTTTTT.